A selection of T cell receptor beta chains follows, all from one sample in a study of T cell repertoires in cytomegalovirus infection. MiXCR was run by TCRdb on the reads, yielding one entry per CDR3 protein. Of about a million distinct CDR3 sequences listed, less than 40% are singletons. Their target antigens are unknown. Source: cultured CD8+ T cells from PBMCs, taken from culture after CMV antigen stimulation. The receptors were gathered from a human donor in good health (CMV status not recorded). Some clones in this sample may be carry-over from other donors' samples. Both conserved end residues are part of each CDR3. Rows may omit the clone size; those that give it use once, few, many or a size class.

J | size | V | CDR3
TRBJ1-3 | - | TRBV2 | CASQGNTIYF
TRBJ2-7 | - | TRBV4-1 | CASSPQGVNAYEQYF
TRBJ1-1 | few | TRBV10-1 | CASSEGKGWNTEAFF
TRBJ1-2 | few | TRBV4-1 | CASSQEVARGHYYGYTF
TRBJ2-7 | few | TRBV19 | CASSIAASGRGYEQYF
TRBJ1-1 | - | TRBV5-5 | CVSSLSTEAFF
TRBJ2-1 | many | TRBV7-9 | CASSLEASGGSSYNEQFF
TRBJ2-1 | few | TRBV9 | CASSVEWGVGNEQFF
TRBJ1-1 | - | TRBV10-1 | CASSEMGGRAFF
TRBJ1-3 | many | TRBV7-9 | CASNSGNTIYF
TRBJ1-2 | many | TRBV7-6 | CASSLGQGLDGYTF
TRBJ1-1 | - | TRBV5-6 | CASSPGFKGSPEAFF
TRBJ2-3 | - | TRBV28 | CASSFMGVTDTQYF
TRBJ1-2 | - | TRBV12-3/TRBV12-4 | CASIYGARTNYGYTF
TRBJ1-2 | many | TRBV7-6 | CASSPSGTGNNYGYTF
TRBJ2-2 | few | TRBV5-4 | CASSSHPTGANTGELFF
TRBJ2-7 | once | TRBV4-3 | CASGRETLSYEQYF
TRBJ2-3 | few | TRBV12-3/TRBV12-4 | CASSLSSVGAGSADTQYF
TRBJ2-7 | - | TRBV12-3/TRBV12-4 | CASSDRTVSYEQYF
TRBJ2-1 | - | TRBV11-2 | CASSLVVLDEQFF
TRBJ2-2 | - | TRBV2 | CASSETGELFF
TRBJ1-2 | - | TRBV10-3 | CAIQKKTGLDYGYTF
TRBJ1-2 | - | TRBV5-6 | CASSLVPIPTYGYTF